One TCR beta chain is described in this entry. Its antigen is still unknown. The data derive from a study of radiotherapy plus CTLA-4 blockade in lung cancer. Overall study context: Objective response rate was around 19%; disease control rate, about 31%.

Overall study results and limits: After radiotherapy and ipilimumab, tumor-derived clones expanded in peripheral blood.

Germline lookup yields CDR1 SGDLS and CDR2 YYNGEE. This CDR3 region has 15 residues. J gave up 1 base and V 4 bases, and 4 bases lay outside the gene matches. This table comes from immunoSEQ multiplex PCR, and its TCRdb copy is limited to in-frame clones, with some not included. In the table there are tens of thousands of clones, 70% to 75% of which are singletons. Patients had chemo-refractory metastatic non-small-cell lung cancer and received focal radiation plus CTLA-4 blockade that used ipilimumab. The chain combines TRBV9 with TRBJ2-1, with 8 bases fitting TRBD2. The receptor's source is a human donor with non-small cell lung cancer that progressed on radiotherapy plus ipilimumab. Sequenced here: peripheral blood, sampled from a patient treated with radiotherapy plus ipilimumab. CDR3 sequence reads: CASSSSGSSYNEQFF. As DNA, the CDR3 is TGTGCCAGCAGCAGCAGCGGGAGTTCCTACAATGAGCAGTTCTTC.